Listed here are 21 T cell receptor beta chains from one sample, sequenced in a study of T cell responses to AZD1222 COVID-19 vaccine. TCRdb keeps only in-frame clones here, not all; method: immunoSEQ multiplex PCR. The data hold roughly 150,000 clones, with about 91% observed a single time. The material sequenced was peripheral blood, taken on day 0 of AZD1222 vaccination. These receptors were obtained from an adult in good health.

The table lists this clone with a few counts. V is TRBV28 and J is TRBJ2-7; D is unclear. The V gene lost 8 bases and the J gene lost 11 bases, with 34 bases spanning the gap. The CDR3 covers 17 residues. Germline loops: CDR1 MDHEN, CDR2 SYDVKM. CDR3 sequence (DNA): TGTGCCAGCGTTATACGGCGGCGGCAGGCTTTTCCCTGCGGTGAGTACTTC. Translating gives CASVIRRRQAFPCGEYF.

This chain links TRBV4-2 with TRBJ2-7; TRBD2 matches at 10 bases. Germline V gives CDR1 LGHNA, CDR2 YNFKEQ. Trimming at V came to 2 bases and at J to 5 bases, leaving 9 bases not matched to a gene. CDR3 length equals 16 residues. This chain's CDR3 is CASSQLAAGGRDEQYF. The CDR3 DNA sequence: TGTGCCAGCAGCCAATTGGCAGCGGGAGGGAGGGACGAGCAGTACTTC.

The V call is TRBV9, the J call TRBJ2-1; D might be TRBD1 (6 bases). Trimming took off 0 bases at V and 0 bases at J, with 22 bases between the two ends. The CDR3 contains 20 residues. Germline assignment: CDR1 SGDLS and CDR2 YYNGEE. DNA of the CDR3: TGTGCCAGCAGCGTAGGCATCGGTGGGGGCGGGTCTCACTCCTACAATGAGCAGTTCTTC. Residues: CASSVGIGGGGSHSYNEQFF.

The genes are TRBV30 and TRBJ2-7; 11 bases map to TRBD2. The CDR3 extends over 15 amino acids. The V gene end was trimmed by 2 bases and the J gene end by 6 bases; junction bases not matched to a gene: 9. CDR1 is GTSNPN and CDR2 is SVGIG in the germline V gene (reference sequence). CDR3 sequence reads: CAWSSSLAGGSEQYF. DNA of the CDR3: TGTGCCTGGAGTTCCTCCCTAGCGGGAGGTTCCGAGCAGTACTTC.

This sequence joins TRBV3-1 (or the pseudogene TRBV3-2) and TRBJ1-1, with D unclear. The germline gives CDR1 LGHDT, CDR2 YNNKEL (reference sequence). The CDR3 runs 14 residues. Trimming took off 7 bases at V and 4 bases at J, with 16 bases between the two ends. The CDR3 protein is CASTLGRVSTEAFF. The CDR3, as DNA: TGTGCCAGCACCCTCGGACGGGTATCCACTGAAGCTTTCTTT.

The chain joins TRBV27 to TRBJ2-5, with TRBD2 matching over 10 bases. V shed 2 bases and J 4 bases; nucleotides not matched to a gene: 16. Per germline, CDR1 MNHEY and CDR2 SMNVEV (reference sequence). This CDR3 has 19 residues. The CDR3 bases are TGTGCCAGCAGTTTACTACCTTGGACTAGCGGACAAACGGGAGAGACCCAGTACTTC. It yields the protein CASSLLPWTSGQTGETQYF.

The rearrangement uses TRBV5-1 and TRBJ2-2; 9 positions agree with TRBD1. Germline V gives CDR1 SGHRS, CDR2 YFSETQ. The CDR3 contains 16 residues. J lost 6 bases, V lost 3 bases, and 9 bases had no gene match. The CDR3 sequence: CASSSQTGGAAGELFF. CDR3 sequence (DNA): TGCGCCAGCAGCTCGCAAACAGGGGGCGCAGCCGGGGAGCTGTTTTTT.

This clone appeared a single time. The CDR3 DNA reads TGTGCCAGCAGCTTTATTAGCGAATCCTACGAGCAGTACTTC. Protein: CASSFISESYEQYF. V gene TRBV7-2 combines with J gene TRBJ2-7; TRBD2 is a possible D gene (5 bases). Germline V CDR1 and CDR2: SGHTA, FQGNSA. The CDR3 covers 14 residues. Between the trimmed V and J ends, which lost 3 bases and 1 base, there was a span of 10 bases.

This chain links TRBV30 with TRBJ2-5; 8 nucleotides line up with TRBD2. Trimming at V came to 4 bases and at J to 4 bases, leaving 8 bases not matched to a gene. In germline, CDR1 is GTSNPN, CDR2 SVGIG (reference sequence). This CDR3 has 14 residues. CDR3 amino acids: CAWIVSGRGETQYF. As DNA, the CDR3 is TGTGCCTGGATAGTCAGCGGGAGAGGAGAGACCCAGTACTTC.

The chain combines TRBV9 with TRBJ2-2; D is uncertain. Germline values: CDR1 SGDLS, CDR2 YYNGEE. Trimming removed 0 bases at V and 6 bases at J, with 15 bases between. The CDR3 is 16 amino acids. This CDR3 reads CASSVVARKDPGELFF. In DNA, the CDR3 is TGTGCCAGCAGCGTAGTGGCCCGCAAGGACCCCGGGGAGCTGTTTTTT. Complete variable domain (other parts from reference TRBV9 and TRBJ2-2): DSGVTQTPKHLITATGQRVTLRCSPRSGDLSVYWYQQSLDQGLQFLIQYYNGEERAKGNILERFSAQQFPDLHSELNLSSLELGDSALYFCASSVVARKDPGELFFGEGSRLTVL.

V and J are TRBV15 and TRBJ1-5, with TRBD1 as a possible D gene (5 bases). Per the germline V gene, CDR1 is LNHNV and CDR2 is YYDKDF (reference sequence). The length of the CDR3 is 15 residues. V lost 1 base and J lost 0, with 7 bases in between. This CDR3 is CATSRGDYSNQPQHF. DNA of the CDR3: TGTGCCACCAGCAGAGGGGACTATAGCAATCAGCCCCAGCATTTT. Variable domain in full (rest from reference TRBV15 and TRBJ1-5): DAMVIQNPRYQVTQFGKPVTLSCSQTLNHNVMYWYQQKSSQAPKLLFHYYDKDFNNEADTPDNFQSRRPNTSFCFLDIRSPGLGDTAMYLCATSRGDYSNQPQHFGDGTRLSIL.

This chain connects TRBV10-3 to TRBJ1-5, with 9 nucleotides matching TRBD1. The CDR3 extends over 16 amino acids. Germline values: CDR1 ENHRY, CDR2 SYGVKD. V gave up 2 bases and J gave up 1 base; unmatched junction bases: 3. DNA for the CDR3: TGTGCCATCAGTGAGACAGGGGGCGTCAGCAATCAGCCCCAGCATTTT. Its protein product is CAISETGGVSNQPQHF.

This chain connects TRBV7-9 to TRBJ1-5, with D possibly TRBD1 on 6 matching bases. The length of the CDR3 is 15 residues. Germline V gene data show CDR1 as SEHNR and CDR2 as FQNEAQ (reference sequence). Trimming removed 2 bases from V and 7 bases from J, with 15 bases in between. CDR3 residues: CASSLSGGRGQPQHF. DNA for the CDR3: TGTGCCAGCAGCTTAAGTGGGGGCCGGGGACAGCCCCAGCATTTT.

The CDR3 DNA sequence: TGTGCCAGCAGTTACGGCCGGGGCTACGAGCAGTACTTC. Protein: CASSYGRGYEQYF. The chain employs TRBV6-5 and TRBJ2-7; a possible D gene is TRBD2 (5 bases). This CDR3 comprises 13 residues. The V end lost 2 bases, the J end lost 3 bases, and 8 bases lay between the germline ends. Per germline, CDR1 MNHEY and CDR2 SVGAGI.

The rearrangement joins TRBV11-1 to TRBJ2-2; no clear D. Trimming shortened V by 7 bases and J by 6 bases, and 15 bases separated the two germline ends. The CDR3 runs 14 residues. Germline V gene lookup returns CDR1 SGHAT and CDR2 FQDESV (reference sequence). The CDR3 nucleotides read TGTGCCAGCAACAAAGACCCAGCCCCCGGGGAGCTGTTTTTT. This sequence encodes CASNKDPAPGELFF.

The chain combines TRBV6-6 with TRBJ2-2; either TRBD1 or TRBD2 may supply D (5 bases each). The CDR3 spans 13 residues. Trimming took off 7 bases at V and 3 bases at J, with 9 bases between the two ends. Germline CDR1 MNHNY, CDR2 SVGAGI (reference sequence). CDR3 loop: CASNPGHTGELFF. The CDR3 DNA reads as TGTGCCAGCAACCCGGGGCACACCGGGGAGCTGTTTTTT.

The rearrangement uses TRBV2 and TRBJ1-4; TRBD1 is a possible D gene (6 bases). Trimming shortened V by 7 bases and J by 13 bases, and 16 bases separated the two germline ends. Germline V gives CDR1 SNHLY, CDR2 FYNNEI. This CDR3 has 12 residues. The CDR3 coding sequence is TGTGCCAGCAACAGGGAAACCGGGCTACTGTTTTTT. Encoded protein: CASNRETGLLFF.

The rearrangement joins TRBV30 to TRBJ2-3, with 13 bases fitting TRBD2. Per the germline V gene, CDR1 is GTSNPN and CDR2 is SVGIG (reference sequence). V was pared by 5 bases and J by 6 bases, with 5 bases of the junction left unmatched. The CDR3 has 14 amino acids. CDR3 loop: CAWRTSGSMDTQYF. DNA of the CDR3: TGTGCCTGGCGGACTAGCGGGAGTATGGATACGCAGTATTTT.

The chain is built from TRBV12-3 or TRBV12-4 and TRBJ1-3; D gene uncertain. V was shortened by 3 bases and J by 4 bases, with 4 bases between the two germline ends. The CDR3 length is 12 residues. The CDR3 nucleotides read TGTGCCAGCAGTTTCGCAGGAAACACCATATATTTT. It translates to CASSFAGNTIYF.

This chain uses TRBV27 with TRBJ1-1; 7 bases match TRBD1. The germline V gene encodes CDR1 MNHEY and CDR2 SMNVEV (reference sequence). CDR3 size: 14 residues. J was trimmed by 2 bases and V by 8 bases; bases with no gene match: 8. In nucleotides, the CDR3 is TGTGCCAGCTCCCTTAGACAGGGAAACACTGAAGCTTTCTTT. It encodes CASSLRQGNTEAFF.

The chain carries TRBV6-6 and TRBJ1-3, with 7 bases identical to TRBD1. Per the germline V gene, CDR1 is MNHNY and CDR2 is SVGAGI (reference sequence). V lost 2 bases, J lost 3 bases, and 7 bases stayed unmatched. The CDR3 sequence is 16 residues long. The CDR3 reads CASSYLQTGFGNTIYF. CDR3 sequence (DNA): TGTGCCAGCAGTTACCTTCAGACAGGGTTTGGAAACACCATATATTTT.